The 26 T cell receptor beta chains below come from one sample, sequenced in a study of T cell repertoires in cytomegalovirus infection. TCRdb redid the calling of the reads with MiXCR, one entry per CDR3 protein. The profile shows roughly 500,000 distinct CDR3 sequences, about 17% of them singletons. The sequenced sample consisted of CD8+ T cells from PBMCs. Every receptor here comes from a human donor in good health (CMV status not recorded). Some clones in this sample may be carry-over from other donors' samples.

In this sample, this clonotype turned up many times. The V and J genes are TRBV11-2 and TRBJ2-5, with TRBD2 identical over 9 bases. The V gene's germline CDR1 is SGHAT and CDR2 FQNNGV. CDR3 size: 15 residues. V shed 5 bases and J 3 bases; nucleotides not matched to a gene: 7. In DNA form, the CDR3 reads TGTGCCAGCAGCAACTCTGGACTAGCGAAAGAGACCCAGTACTTC. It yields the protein CASSNSGLAKETQYF.

CDR3 region: CASSPGGLYSNQPQHF. For the CDR3, the DNA is TGTGCCAGCAGCCCCGGAGGGCTCTATAGCAATCAGCCCCAGCATTTT. J is TRBJ1-5 and V is TRBV3-1; D not certain. Germline lookup yields CDR1 LGHDT and CDR2 YNNKEL (reference sequence). Trimming removed 4 bases at V and 0 bases at J, with 13 bases between. The CDR3 runs 16 residues.

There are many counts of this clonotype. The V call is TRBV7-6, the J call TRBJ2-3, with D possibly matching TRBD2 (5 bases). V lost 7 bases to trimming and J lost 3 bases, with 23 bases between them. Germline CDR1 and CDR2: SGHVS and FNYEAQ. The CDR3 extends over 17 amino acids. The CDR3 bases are TGTGCCAGCACACCCGGAGGTTTAGGTCTATCTACAGATACGCAGTATTTT. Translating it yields CASTPGGLGLSTDTQYF.

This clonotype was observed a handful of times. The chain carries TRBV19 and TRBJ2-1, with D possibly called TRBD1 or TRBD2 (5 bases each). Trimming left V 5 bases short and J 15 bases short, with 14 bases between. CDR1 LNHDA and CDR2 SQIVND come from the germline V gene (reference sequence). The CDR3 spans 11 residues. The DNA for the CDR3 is TGTGCCAGTAGTTCGGGACCCCGAGGGTTCTTC. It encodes CASSSGPRGFF.

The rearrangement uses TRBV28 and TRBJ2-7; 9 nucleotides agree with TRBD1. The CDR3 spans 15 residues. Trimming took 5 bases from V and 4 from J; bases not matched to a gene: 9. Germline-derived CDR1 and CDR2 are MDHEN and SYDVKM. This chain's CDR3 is CASSGRTGVSYEQYF. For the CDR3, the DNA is TGTGCCAGCAGTGGGAGGACAGGGGTTTCGTACGAGCAGTACTTC.

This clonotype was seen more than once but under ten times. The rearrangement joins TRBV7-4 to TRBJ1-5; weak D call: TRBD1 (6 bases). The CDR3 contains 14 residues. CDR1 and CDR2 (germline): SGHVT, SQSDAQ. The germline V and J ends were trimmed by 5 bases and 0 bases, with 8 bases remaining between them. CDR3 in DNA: TGTGCCAGCAGCCGGGACACTAGCAATCAGCCCCAGCATTTT. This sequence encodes CASSRDTSNQPQHF.

DNA for the CDR3: TGTGCCAGCAGCTTAGGGGGCAGGGACCCTAACTATGGCTACACCTTC. The encoded protein is CASSLGGRDPNYGYTF. The genes are TRBV7-6 and TRBJ1-2; maybe TRBD1 (5 bases). V lost 1 base and J 0 bases, leaving 12 bases between the germline ends. The CDR3 has 16 residues. Germline CDR1 SGHVS, CDR2 FNYEAQ.

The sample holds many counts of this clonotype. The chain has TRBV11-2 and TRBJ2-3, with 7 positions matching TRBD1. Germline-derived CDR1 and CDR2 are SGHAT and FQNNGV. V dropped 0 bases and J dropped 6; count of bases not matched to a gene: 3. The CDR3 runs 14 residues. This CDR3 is CASSLEQGLDTQYF. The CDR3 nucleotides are TGTGCCAGCAGCTTAGAACAGGGGCTGGATACGCAGTATTTT. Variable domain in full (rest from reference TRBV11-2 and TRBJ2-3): EAGVAQSPRYKIIEKRQSVAFWCNPISGHATLYWYQQILGQGPKLLIQFQNNGVVDDSQLPKDRFSAERLKGVDSTLKIQPAKLEDSAVYLCASSLEQGLDTQYFGPGTRLTVL.

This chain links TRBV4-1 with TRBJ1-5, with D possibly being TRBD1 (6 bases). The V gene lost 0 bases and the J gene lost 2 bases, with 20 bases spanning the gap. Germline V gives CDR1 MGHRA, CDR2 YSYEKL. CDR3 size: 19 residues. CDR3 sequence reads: CASSQDPRVTGWGNQPQHF. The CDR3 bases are TGCGCCAGCAGCCAAGATCCCCGAGTTACAGGGTGGGGCAATCAGCCCCAGCATTTT.

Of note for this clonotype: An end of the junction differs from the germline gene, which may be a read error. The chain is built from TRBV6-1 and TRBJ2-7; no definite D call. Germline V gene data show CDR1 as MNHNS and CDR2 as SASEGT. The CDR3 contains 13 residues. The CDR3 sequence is CASSEAEHLEPYF. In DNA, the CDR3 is TGTGCCAGCAGTGAAGCGGAGCATCTCGAGCCGTACTTC.

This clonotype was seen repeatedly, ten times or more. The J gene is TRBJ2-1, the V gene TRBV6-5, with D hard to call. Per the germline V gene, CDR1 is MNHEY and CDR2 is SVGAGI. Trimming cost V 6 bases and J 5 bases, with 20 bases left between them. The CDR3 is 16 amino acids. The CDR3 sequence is CASSYGPPRAHNEQFF. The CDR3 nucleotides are TGTGCCAGCAGCTACGGACCCCCTCGGGCCCACAATGAGCAGTTCTTC.

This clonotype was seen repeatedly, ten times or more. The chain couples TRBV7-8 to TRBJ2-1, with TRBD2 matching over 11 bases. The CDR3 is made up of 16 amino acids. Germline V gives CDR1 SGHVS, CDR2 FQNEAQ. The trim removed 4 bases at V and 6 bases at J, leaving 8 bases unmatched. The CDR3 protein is CASSWVSGGAVNEQFF. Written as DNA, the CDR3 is TGTGCCAGCAGCTGGGTTAGCGGGGGGGCGGTCAATGAGCAGTTCTTC.

The CDR3 spells CASSADPSPYGYTF. Written as DNA, the CDR3 is TGTGCCAGTAGTGCGGACCCGAGTCCATATGGCTACACCTTC. The chain links TRBV19 to TRBJ1-2; D is uncertain. Trimming stripped 5 bases from V and 5 bases from J, with 15 bases between. The CDR3 has 14 residues. Germline assignment: CDR1 LNHDA and CDR2 SQIVND (reference sequence). The full variable domain, in which reference TRBV19 and TRBJ1-2 provide the parts outside the CDR3, is DGGITQSPKYLFRKEGQNVTLSCEQNLNHDAMYWYRQDPGQGLRLIYYSQIVNDFQKGDIAEGYSVSREKKESFPLTVTSAQKNPTAFYLCASSADPSPYGYTFGSGTRLTVV.

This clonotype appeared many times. The CDR3 bases are TGTGCCAGCAGCGACGAGGAGGAGATGAACACTGAAGCTTTCTTT. Amino acid sequence: CASSDEEEMNTEAFF. The rearrangement links TRBV11-2 to TRBJ1-1; D is unclear. Germline V gene lookup returns CDR1 SGHAT and CDR2 FQNNGV. This CDR3 is 15 amino acids long. V lost 5 bases and J lost 0, with 13 bases in between.

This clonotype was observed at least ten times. CDR3 residues: CASSLAGTNTEAFF. CDR3 nucleotide sequence: TGCGCCAGCAGCTTAGCCGGGACGAACACTGAAGCTTTCTTT. The chain carries TRBV5-1 and TRBJ1-1, with D perhaps matching TRBD1 (5 bases). The CDR3 has 14 amino acids. The V gene's germline CDR1 is SGHRS and CDR2 YFSETQ. Trimming cost V 2 bases and J 1 base, with 9 bases left between them.

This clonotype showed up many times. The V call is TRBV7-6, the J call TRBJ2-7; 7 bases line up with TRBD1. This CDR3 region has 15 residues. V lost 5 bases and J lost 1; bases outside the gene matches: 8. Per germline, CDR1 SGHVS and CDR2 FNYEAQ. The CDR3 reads CASSHSTGPSYEQYF. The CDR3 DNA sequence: TGTGCCAGCAGCCATTCGACAGGGCCTTCCTACGAGCAGTACTTC.

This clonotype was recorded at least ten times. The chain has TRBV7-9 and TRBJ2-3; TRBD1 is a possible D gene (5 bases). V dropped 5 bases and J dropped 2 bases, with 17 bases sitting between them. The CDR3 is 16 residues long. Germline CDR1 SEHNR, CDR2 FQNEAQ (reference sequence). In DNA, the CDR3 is TGTGCCAGCAGCAAGAATCCAGACAGTAACACAGATACGCAGTATTTT. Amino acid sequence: CASSKNPDSNTDTQYF. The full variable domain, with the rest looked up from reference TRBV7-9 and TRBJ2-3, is DTGVSQNPRHKITKRGQNVTFRCDPISEHNRLYWYRQTLGQGPEFLTYFQNEAQLEKSRLLSDRFSAERPKGSFSTLEIQRTEQGDSAMYLCASSKNPDSNTDTQYFGPGTRLTVL.

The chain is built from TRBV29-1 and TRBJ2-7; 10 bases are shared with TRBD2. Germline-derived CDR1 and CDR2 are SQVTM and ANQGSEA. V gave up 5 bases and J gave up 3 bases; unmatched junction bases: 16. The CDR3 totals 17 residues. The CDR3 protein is CSVLTSVGTSANYEQYF. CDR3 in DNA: TGCAGCGTTCTAACGTCGGTTGGGACTAGCGCGAACTACGAGCAGTACTTC.

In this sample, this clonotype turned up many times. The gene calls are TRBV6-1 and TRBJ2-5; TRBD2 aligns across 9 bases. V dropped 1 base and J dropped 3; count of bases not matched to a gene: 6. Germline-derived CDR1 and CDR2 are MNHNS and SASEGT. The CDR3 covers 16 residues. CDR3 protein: CASSEEGVAGEETQYF. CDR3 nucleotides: TGTGCCAGCAGTGAAGAAGGGGTAGCGGGGGAAGAGACCCAGTACTTC.

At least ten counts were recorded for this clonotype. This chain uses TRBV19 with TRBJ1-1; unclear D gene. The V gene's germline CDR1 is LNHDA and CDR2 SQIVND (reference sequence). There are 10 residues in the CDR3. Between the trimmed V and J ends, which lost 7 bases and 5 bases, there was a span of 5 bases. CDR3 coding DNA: TGTGCCAGTATGGGAACTGAAGCTTTCTTT. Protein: CASMGTEAFF.

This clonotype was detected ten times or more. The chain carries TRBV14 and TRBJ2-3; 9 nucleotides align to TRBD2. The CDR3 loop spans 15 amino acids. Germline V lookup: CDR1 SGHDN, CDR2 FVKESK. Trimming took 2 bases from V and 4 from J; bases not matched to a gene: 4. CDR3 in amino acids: CASSQIAGESDTQYF. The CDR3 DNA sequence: TGTGCCAGCAGCCAAATAGCGGGAGAATCAGATACGCAGTATTTT.

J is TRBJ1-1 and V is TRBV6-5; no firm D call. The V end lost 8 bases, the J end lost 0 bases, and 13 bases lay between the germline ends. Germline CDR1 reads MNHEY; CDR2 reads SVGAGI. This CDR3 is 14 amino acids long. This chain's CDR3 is CASQQVNMNTEAFF. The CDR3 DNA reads TGTGCCAGCCAACAAGTAAACATGAACACTGAAGCTTTCTTT.

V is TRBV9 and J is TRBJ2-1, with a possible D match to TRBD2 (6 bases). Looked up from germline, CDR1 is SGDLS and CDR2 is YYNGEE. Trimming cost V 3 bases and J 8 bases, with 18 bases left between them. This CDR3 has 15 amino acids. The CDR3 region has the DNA TGTGCCAGCAGCGCAGGACTACTCGACGCTGATGAGCAGTTCTTC. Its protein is CASSAGLLDADEQFF.

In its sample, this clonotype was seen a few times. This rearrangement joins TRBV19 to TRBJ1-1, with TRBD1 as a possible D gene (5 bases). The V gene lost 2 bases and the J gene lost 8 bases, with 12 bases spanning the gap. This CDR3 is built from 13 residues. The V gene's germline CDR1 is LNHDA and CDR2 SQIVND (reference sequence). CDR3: CASSISGILEAFF. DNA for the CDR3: TGTGCCAGTAGTATATCAGGGATACTGGAAGCTTTCTTT.

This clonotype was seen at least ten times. CDR3 sequence (DNA): TGTGCCAGCAGCTTAGTAGGCCTCTCCTATAATTCACCCCTCCACTTT. Protein: CASSLVGLSYNSPLHF. This rearrangement joins TRBV7-8 to TRBJ1-6, with D unclear. The V end lost 1 base, the J end lost 0 bases, and 7 bases lay between the germline ends. Germline V CDR1 and CDR2: SGHVS, FQNEAQ. This CDR3 is built from 16 residues. The complete variable domain, with remaining parts taken from reference TRBV7-8 and TRBJ1-6, reads GAGVSQSPRYKVAKRGQDVALRCDPISGHVSLFWYQQALGQGPEFLTYFQNEAQLDKSGLPSDRFFAERPEGSVSTLKIQRTQQEDSAVYLCASSLVGLSYNSPLHFGNGTRLTVT.

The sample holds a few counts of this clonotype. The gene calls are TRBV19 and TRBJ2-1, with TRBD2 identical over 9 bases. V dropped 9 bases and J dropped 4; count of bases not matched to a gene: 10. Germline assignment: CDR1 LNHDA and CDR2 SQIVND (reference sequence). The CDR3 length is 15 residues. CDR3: CASSRVAGVYNEQFF. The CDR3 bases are TGTGCCAGCTCCCGGGTAGCGGGGGTTTACAATGAGCAGTTCTTC.